The 28 T cell receptor beta chains presented below share a single source sample, sequenced in a study of blood T cells in healthy people across ages (dated by TCRdb to about 2015). The library came from 5' RACE. TCRdb names Illumina HiSeq 2500 as the instrument used. The second PCR ran for roughly 7 to 11 cycles and used a J-beta primer mix along with a sample-barcoded 5' primer. TCRdb reprocessing: public reads trimmed at Q25 with fastp, clones called with MiXCR, in-frame beta chains kept. Entries are consolidated by CDR3 protein sequence, retaining the most common genes and DNA. For this sample the table gives 600,000 to 850,000 distinct CDR3 sequences, of which roughly 44% were detected only once. The ten most abundant clones make up more than 20% of the sample. Source material: blood. Source of these receptors: a woman aged 55 to 70 in good health.

This clonotype was seen a few times. The J gene is TRBJ2-1, the V gene TRBV6-5; TRBD1 aligns across 9 bases. CDR3 length: 16 amino acids. V dropped 5 bases and J dropped 2; count of bases not matched to a gene: 7. Germline V gene lookup returns CDR1 MNHEY and CDR2 SVGAGI. CDR3 sequence (DNA): TGTGCCAGCAGTCGTCCGGGACAGGGTGCCTACAATGAGCAGTTCTTC. Translation: CASSRPGQGAYNEQFF.

The chain couples TRBV4-1 to TRBJ2-7; D is uncertain. Near its end, the DNA agrees better with TRBJ2-5, so the J call may be wrong. This CDR3 contains 13 residues. Germline V gene data show CDR1 as MGHRA and CDR2 as YSYEKL. This CDR3 is CASSQWQKETQYF. Written as DNA, the CDR3 is TGCGCCAGCAGCCAGTGGCAGAAAGAGACCCAGTACTTC.

Of note for this clonotype: With a much larger clone just one base away, this may be a read error. The CDR3 nucleotides are TGTACCAGCAGCTCGTCTGGCGGGCTAGACTACAATGAGCAGTTCTTC. It yields the protein CTSSSSGGLDYNEQFF. The rearrangement joins TRBV7-9 to TRBJ2-1, with D perhaps matching TRBD2 (5 bases). CDR3 size: 16 residues. The germline gives CDR1 SEHNR, CDR2 FQNEAQ (reference sequence).

This chain's CDR3 is CASSLTGGALEKLFF. For the CDR3, the DNA is TGTGCCAGCAGCCTTACAGGGGGCGCGTTAGAAAAACTGTTTTTT. The V and J genes are TRBV3-1 and TRBJ1-4; 9 positions match TRBD1. Per germline, CDR1 LGHDT and CDR2 YNNKEL (reference sequence). V was clipped by 4 bases and J by 8 bases; unmatched bases: 8. CDR3 length: 15 residues. The full variable domain, with the rest looked up from reference TRBV3-1 and TRBJ1-4, is DTAVSQTPKYLVTQMGNDKSIKCEQNLGHDTMYWYKQDSKKFLKIMFSYNNKELIINETVPNRFSPKSPDKAHLNLHINSLELGDSAVYFCASSLTGGALEKLFFGSGTQLSVL.

V is TRBV3-1 and J is TRBJ2-1; 7 bases agree with TRBD2. V was clipped by 2 bases and J by 9 bases; unmatched bases: 4. The CDR3 is made up of 13 amino acids. The germline CDR1 and CDR2 sequences are LGHDT and YNNKEL (reference sequence). The CDR3 is CASSQPAGCEQFF. DNA for the CDR3: TGTGCCAGCAGCCAACCAGCGGGATGTGAGCAGTTCTTC.

The chain links TRBV20-1 to TRBJ1-2; tentative D call: TRBD1 (5 bases). Trimming shortened V by 0 bases and J by 8 bases, and 16 bases separated the two germline ends. The CDR3 is 14 amino acids. Germline V lookup: CDR1 DFQATT, CDR2 SNEGSKA (reference sequence). In DNA, the CDR3 is TGCAGTGCTAGAGATCACCGAGGGGCCTCCGGCTACACCTTC. Translating it yields CSARDHRGASGYTF.

In this sample, this clonotype turned up a few times. V and J are TRBV12-3 or TRBV12-4 and TRBJ2-7; 7 bases are shared with TRBD1. The CDR3 loop spans 13 amino acids. V shed 4 bases and J 3 bases; nucleotides not matched to a gene: 3. DNA of the CDR3: TGTGCCAGCAGTTGGGACAGAATCTACGAGCAGTACTTC. Translation gives CASSWDRIYEQYF.

The rearrangement links TRBV20-1 to TRBJ1-1; tentative D call: TRBD1 (6 bases). This CDR3 spans 11 amino acids. V was trimmed by 6 bases and J by 8 bases, leaving 13 bases between them. CDR1 DFQATT and CDR2 SNEGSKA come from the germline V gene (reference sequence). CDR3 coding DNA: TGCAGTGCCCGAGCAGGGGCAGAAGCTTTCTTT. It codes for CSARAGAEAFF.

This chain uses TRBV5-1 with TRBJ2-7; maybe TRBD2 (5 bases). V was trimmed by 4 bases and J by 7 bases, leaving 9 bases between them. Germline V lookup: CDR1 SGHRS, CDR2 YFSETQ. The CDR3 runs to 11 residues. Written as DNA, the CDR3 is TGCGCCAGCAGCATAAGAGGGGAGCAGTACTTC. Amino acid sequence: CASSIRGEQYF.

This clonotype was counted at least ten times. The chain has TRBV29-1 and TRBJ2-7; a possible D gene is TRBD1 (6 bases). Germline V gene lookup returns CDR1 SQVTM and CDR2 ANQGSEA. V gave up 4 bases and J gave up 7 bases, with 11 bases separating them. CDR3 length: 11 residues. The CDR3 sequence is CSVATGKEQYF. The CDR3 nucleotides read TGCAGCGTTGCCACAGGGAAAGAGCAGTACTTC.

In this sample, this clonotype turned up a few times. The V gene is TRBV11-1, the J gene TRBJ2-5; the D is unclear. Germline V gene sequence: CDR1 SGHAT, CDR2 FQDESV (reference sequence). Trimming cost V 1 base and J 2 bases, with 11 bases left between them. The CDR3 covers 15 residues. This CDR3 reads CASSLVAGQQETQYF. CDR3 DNA sequence: TGTGCCAGCAGCTTAGTGGCAGGCCAGCAAGAGACCCAGTACTTC.

V gene TRBV4-1 combines with J gene TRBJ1-2; possible D gene TRBD1, 6 bases. This CDR3 is built from 18 residues. V gave up 2 bases and J gave up 6 bases, with 25 bases separating them. The germline gives CDR1 MGHRA, CDR2 YSYEKL. The CDR3 spells CASSQSPTFGQRQDGYTF. The CDR3 DNA reads as TGCGCCAGCAGCCAAAGTCCTACCTTCGGACAGCGCCAAGATGGCTACACCTTC.

The V gene is TRBV5-1, the J gene TRBJ2-2, with no clear D. Germline CDR1 is SGHRS and CDR2 is YFSETQ. This CDR3 is 16 amino acids long. The V and J ends lost 0 bases and 3 bases respectively, with 12 bases between them. CDR3 in amino acids: CASSLDRRTYTGELFF. The CDR3 nucleotides are TGCGCCAGCAGCTTGGATCGCAGAACTTACACCGGGGAGCTGTTTTTT.

This chain links TRBV11-2 with TRBJ1-2; TRBD1 might be the D (6 bases). Trimming took 1 base from V and 7 from J, leaving 13 bases between them. CDR1 and CDR2 from the germline V gene are SGHAT and FQNNGV. The CDR3 loop spans 14 amino acids. In DNA form, the CDR3 reads TGTGCCAGCAGCTTAGGGCAACAGGGAAGTGGCTACACCTTC. Protein sequence: CASSLGQQGSGYTF. The full variable domain, with the rest looked up from reference TRBV11-2 and TRBJ1-2, is EAGVAQSPRYKIIEKRQSVAFWCNPISGHATLYWYQQILGQGPKLLIQFQNNGVVDDSQLPKDRFSAERLKGVDSTLKIQPAKLEDSAVYLCASSLGQQGSGYTFGSGTRLTVV.

This clonotype was picked up a small number of times. This sequence joins TRBV6-6 and TRBJ2-5; the D is unclear. The CDR3 contains 16 residues. Germline V gene data show CDR1 as MNHNY and CDR2 as SVGAGI (reference sequence). V lost 5 bases to trimming and J lost 0 bases, with 16 bases between them. The CDR3, as DNA: TGTGCCAGCAGTCCCGGTAGACATAATAACCAAGAGACCCAGTACTTC. It translates to CASSPGRHNNQETQYF.

V usage is TRBV7-7 and J usage is TRBJ2-3; TRBD2 agrees at 10 bases. Germline V lookup: CDR1 SSHAT, CDR2 FNYEAQ (reference sequence). The V gene end was trimmed by 5 bases and the J gene end by 5 bases; junction bases not matched to a gene: 10. The CDR3 loop spans 16 amino acids. The CDR3 region has the DNA TGTGCCAGCAGCCCAGCGGGGGGGCGCGTTGGAGATACGCAGTATTTT. Amino acids: CASSPAGGRVGDTQYF. Using reference TRBV7-7 and TRBJ2-3 for the parts outside the CDR3, the full variable domain is GAGVSQSPRYKVTKRGQDVTLRCDPISSHATLYWYQQALGQGPEFLTYFNYEAQPDKSGLPSDRFSAERPEGSISTLTIQRTEQRDSAMYRCASSPAGGRVGDTQYFGPGTRLTVL.

The chain combines TRBV5-4 with TRBJ2-2; 7 bases map to TRBD2. CDR1 is SGHNT and CDR2 is YYREEE in the germline V gene (reference sequence). V lost 4 bases to trimming and J lost 10 bases; unmatched junction nucleotides: 7. This CDR3 is 13 amino acids long. The DNA of the CDR3 is TGTGCCAGCAGCCGGGGACTACCCGAGGAGCTGTTTTTT. Protein sequence: CASSRGLPEELFF. The entire variable domain, with the rest obtained from reference TRBV5-4 and TRBJ2-2, is as follows: ETGVTQSPTHLIKTRGQQVTLRCSSQSGHNTVSWYQQALGQGPQFIFQYYREEENGRGNFPPRFSGLQFPNYSSELNVNALELDDSALYLCASSRGLPEELFFGEGSRLTVL.

Points on this clonotype: A much larger clonotype is one base distant, so this may be a read error. The chain carries TRBV12-3 or TRBV12-4 and TRBJ2-3; D might be TRBD2 (7 bases). Deletions cut 10 bases from V and 5 bases from J, with 19 bases between. The CDR3 spans 14 residues. The CDR3 DNA is TGTGCCACCACTCTAAGGGGGGGGCAAGATACGCAGTATTTT. It yields the protein CATTLRGGQDTQYF.

This clonotype was detected only a few times. The CDR3 DNA sequence: TGTGCCAGCAGCGTAGCGGATCGAGAGACCCAGTACTTC. Protein: CASSVADRETQYF. The rearrangement uses TRBV9 and TRBJ2-5, with D uncertain. The ends were cut back, 0 bases at V and 4 bases at J, with 7 bases in the middle. Germline lookup yields CDR1 SGDLS and CDR2 YYNGEE. CDR3 length equals 13 residues.

In this sample, this clonotype turned up many times. This chain joins TRBV7-9 and TRBJ1-2, with 9 bases matching TRBD1. This CDR3 spans 14 amino acids. V dropped 4 bases and J dropped 2; count of bases not matched to a gene: 2. CDR1 is SEHNR, CDR2 FQNEAQ, per germline (reference sequence). Here the CDR3 reads CASSYGQGNYGYTF. The CDR3 nucleotides read TGTGCCAGCAGCTACGGACAGGGGAACTATGGCTACACCTTC.

The genes are TRBV9 and TRBJ1-2; D might be TRBD1 (5 bases). Germline assignment: CDR1 SGDLS and CDR2 YYNGEE. V was clipped by 0 bases and J by 8 bases, with 8 bases between them. The CDR3 runs to 12 residues. The CDR3 reads CASSVVQGGYTF. The CDR3 DNA reads TGTGCCAGCAGCGTAGTTCAGGGCGGCTACACCTTC.

The V and J genes are TRBV11-2 and TRBJ1-2; possibly TRBD1 for D (5 bases). The CDR3 runs 14 residues. Germline assignment: CDR1 SGHAT and CDR2 FQNNGV. The V and J ends lost 5 bases and 5 bases respectively, with 15 bases between them. The CDR3 is CASSRGGGRYGYTF. CDR3 DNA sequence: TGTGCCAGCAGCCGGGGGGGGGGGAGATATGGCTACACCTTC.

This clonotype has only a few counts. The genes are TRBV7-2 and TRBJ2-4; D is perhaps TRBD1 (5 bases). The germline V and J ends were trimmed by 1 base and 13 bases, with 17 bases remaining between them. Per the germline V gene, CDR1 is SGHTA and CDR2 is FQGNSA. The CDR3 extends over 14 amino acids. In nucleotides, the CDR3 is TGTGCCAGCAGCTTAGTTTTTAGGGGCAATGAGCAGTACTTC. It encodes CASSLVFRGNEQYF.

About this clonotype: A much larger clone lies one base from this, so it may be a read error. The CDR3 region has the DNA TGTGCCAGCAGTTTCGCTAGCGAGCAGTACTTC. Translation: CASSFASEQYF. This chain connects TRBV12-3 or TRBV12-4 to TRBJ2-4, with D unclear. TRBJ2-7 matches the DNA end more closely, so the J call is doubtful. The CDR3 contains 11 residues.

A word on this clonotype: A much bigger clone sits one base away, suggesting this may be a read error. V is TRBV4-2 and J is TRBJ2-4; 7 bases align to TRBD2. The end of the DNA aligns better with TRBJ2-7, so the J call may be wrong. This CDR3 is 15 amino acids long. The germline V gene has CDR1 LGHNA and CDR2 YNFKEQ. As DNA, the CDR3 is TGTGCCTGCAGCCAAGACCAGCGGGATTCCTACGAGCAGTACTTC. Translated: CACSQDQRDSYEQYF.

Details on this clonotype: This may stem from a read error, because a much larger clone lies one nucleotide away. The chain employs TRBV12-3 or TRBV12-4 and TRBJ2-3; D gene ambiguous. The CDR3 consists of 11 residues. The CDR3 nucleotides are TGTGCCAGCAGTCGCGTGGATATGCAGTATTTT. This sequence encodes CASSRVDMQYF.

This clonotype has only a few counts. This chain links TRBV3-1 with TRBJ2-1, with TRBD1 matching over 9 bases. Germline lookup yields CDR1 LGHDT and CDR2 YNNKEL (reference sequence). The CDR3 spans 15 residues. V lost 3 bases and J lost 5; bases outside the gene matches: 5. CDR3 nucleotide sequence: TGTGCCAGCAGCCATCTGGGACAGGGAAACAATGAGCAGTTCTTC. This translates into CASSHLGQGNNEQFF.

The gene calls are TRBV11-1 and TRBJ1-4; 9 bases are a match to TRBD1. This CDR3 has 22 amino acids. V trimming: 1 base; J trimming: 1 base; junction bases outside the gene matches: 19. Looked up from germline, CDR1 is SGHAT and CDR2 is FQDESV (reference sequence). As DNA, the CDR3 is TGTGCCAGCAGCTTAGTTCTATTCGGAGGCTCCAGGACAGGGGAAACTAATGAAAAACTGTTTTTT. This gives the protein CASSLVLFGGSRTGETNEKLFF.